Presented here are 24 T cell receptor beta chains from one specimen sequenced in a study of shared clonotypes between healthy human individuals. Sequencing was performed with immunoSEQ multiplex PCR; in TCRdb, only in-frame clones are kept and a portion is missing. The sample yields millions of clones, about 92% seen once. The naive CD8 subset, CD45RO-negative cells positively selected for CCR7, excluded terminally differentiated effector memory CD45RA+ cells. Sequencing was performed on naive CD8+ T cells from PBMCs. The receptors here all came from a man aged 18 to 29 in good health. Some clones in this sample may be carry-over from other donors' samples.

The rearrangement links TRBV6-1 to TRBJ2-7; D may be TRBD2 (5 bases). The V gene's germline CDR1 is MNHNS and CDR2 SASEGT. Trimming took 4 bases from V and 4 from J, leaving 8 bases between them. This CDR3 has 12 amino acids. CDR3 nucleotide sequence: TGTGCCAGCAGTGCGAGGGTTTACGAGCAGTACTTC. Translating it yields CASSARVYEQYF.

This chain links TRBV5-8 with TRBJ1-1, with no clear D. Germline CDR1 SGHTS, CDR2 YDEGEE. Deletions cut 1 base from V and 3 bases from J, with 16 bases between. This CDR3 region has 16 residues. CDR3 loop: CASSLYLGRMDTEAFF. CDR3 DNA sequence: TGTGCCAGCAGCTTGTATCTTGGCCGAATGGACACTGAAGCTTTCTTT.

V and J are TRBV19 and TRBJ2-7; D possibly corresponds to TRBD2 (7 bases). CDR1 is LNHDA and CDR2 is SQIVND in the germline V gene (reference sequence). Trimming left V 3 bases short and J 4 bases short, with 19 bases between. CDR3 size: 16 residues. The CDR3 DNA is TGTGCCAGTAGTATCTTTCATCGCGGGGGCGGGTACGAGCAGTACTTC. Its translation is CASSIFHRGGGYEQYF.

The CDR3 nucleotides are TGCAGCGTTGAGTGGGCAGGGAGAGGAAATACGCAGTATTTT. Translation gives CSVEWAGRGNTQYF. The chain couples TRBV29-1 to TRBJ2-3; D is possibly TRBD1 or TRBD2 (5 bases each). Germline V gene data show CDR1 as SQVTM and CDR2 as ANQGSEA. Trimming shortened V by 3 bases and J by 7 bases, and 17 bases separated the two germline ends. The CDR3 runs 14 residues.

The rearrangement joins TRBV7-9 to TRBJ1-2, with 8 bases fitting TRBD1. Per the germline V gene, CDR1 is SEHNR and CDR2 is FQNEAQ (reference sequence). The CDR3 covers 13 residues. V dropped 5 bases and J dropped 5; count of bases not matched to a gene: 4. The CDR3 region has the DNA TGTGCCAGCAGCAACGGACAGGGTTATGGCTACACCTTC. Translated, it gives CASSNGQGYGYTF. Filled out from reference TRBV7-9 and TRBJ1-2, the complete variable domain reads DTGVSQNPRHKITKRGQNVTFRCDPISEHNRLYWYRQTLGQGPEFLTYFQNEAQLEKSRLLSDRFSAERPKGSFSTLEIQRTEQGDSAMYLCASSNGQGYGYTFGSGTRLTVV.

This chain joins TRBV7-2 and TRBJ2-7; the match to TRBD1 covers 9 bases. This CDR3 is built from 14 residues. With V trimmed by 7 bases and J by 6 bases, 10 bases remained unmatched. Germline V gene data show CDR1 as SGHTA and CDR2 as FQGNSA. The CDR3 spells CASISPGQGFEQYF. CDR3 bases: TGTGCCAGCATCTCTCCGGGACAGGGTTTCGAGCAGTACTTC.

This clone has just a few counts. J is TRBJ1-4 and V is TRBV28; tentative D call: TRBD1 (6 bases). V was cut by 6 bases and J by 7 bases, with 15 bases left in between. The CDR3 totals 14 residues. From germline, CDR1 is MDHEN and CDR2 SYDVKM. The CDR3: CASSPDDRSEKLFF. CDR3 DNA sequence: TGTGCCAGCAGCCCAGACGACAGGAGTGAAAAACTGTTTTTT.

This clone appeared a few times. The CDR3 protein is CASSPSAGPWDTEAFF. CDR3 nucleotide sequence: TGTGCCAGCAGTCCCTCGGCAGGCCCCTGGGACACTGAAGCTTTCTTT. V and J are TRBV27 and TRBJ1-1; the D is unclear. This CDR3 contains 16 residues. Germline-derived CDR1 and CDR2 are MNHEY and SMNVEV (reference sequence). V dropped 5 bases and J dropped 3 bases, with 19 bases sitting between them.

DNA of the CDR3: TGTGCCAGCAGTTCCTTGGGACTGCTGAACACTGAAGCTTTCTTT. Amino acids: CASSSLGLLNTEAFF. V gene TRBV28 combines with J gene TRBJ1-1, with D possibly TRBD1 on 5 matching bases. The CDR3 runs to 15 residues. CDR1 and CDR2 from the germline V gene are MDHEN and SYDVKM. Trimming took 4 bases from V and 0 from J, leaving 12 bases between them.

This clone was observed once. This rearrangement joins TRBV28 to TRBJ2-7; D gene ambiguous. The CDR3 contains 13 residues. Per the germline V gene, CDR1 is MDHEN and CDR2 is SYDVKM. V lost 7 bases and J 1 base, leaving 11 bases between the germline ends. In nucleotides, the CDR3 is TGTGCCAGCAATAACCTTCGATCCTACGAGCAGTACTTC. Protein: CASNNLRSYEQYF.

The chain recombines TRBV6-5 with TRBJ1-5; tentatively, D is TRBD1 (5 bases). CDR1 and CDR2 (germline): MNHEY, SVGAGI. This CDR3 has 13 residues. The V and J ends lost 0 bases and 9 bases respectively, with 9 bases between them. As DNA, the CDR3 is TGTGCCAGCAGTTACTCGACGGGGGTGCCCCAGCATTTT. This translates into CASSYSTGVPQHF.

The V call is TRBV9, the J call TRBJ1-2; a possible D gene is TRBD1 (5 bases). Per germline, CDR1 SGDLS and CDR2 YYNGEE. V lost 0 bases, J lost 0 bases, and 9 bases lay in between. This CDR3 comprises 15 residues. The CDR3 loop reads CASSVGGRANYGYTF. The DNA for the CDR3 is TGTGCCAGCAGCGTAGGGGGCCGAGCTAACTATGGCTACACCTTC. The whole variable domain, filled in from reference TRBV9 and TRBJ1-2, reads DSGVTQTPKHLITATGQRVTLRCSPRSGDLSVYWYQQSLDQGLQFLIQYYNGEERAKGNILERFSAQQFPDLHSELNLSSLELGDSALYFCASSVGGRANYGYTFGSGTRLTVV.

This clone has just a few counts. This sequence joins TRBV7-7 and TRBJ2-2; TRBD2 is a possible D gene (5 bases). Germline V gives CDR1 SSHAT, CDR2 FNYEAQ (reference sequence). The CDR3 has 15 residues. Trimming stripped 5 bases from V and 7 bases from J, with 17 bases between. Here the CDR3 reads CASSRGAHRGGELFF. CDR3 sequence (DNA): TGTGCCAGCAGCCGAGGTGCCCACCGGGGCGGGGAGCTGTTTTTT.

This clone was detected only a few times. Within the sample, other DNA sequences also encode this same CDR3. This sequence joins TRBV9 and TRBJ2-7, with D unresolved. Trimming removed 0 bases at V and 0 bases at J, with 7 bases between. The CDR3 covers 14 residues. From germline, CDR1 is SGDLS and CDR2 YYNGEE. In DNA, the CDR3 is TGTGCCAGCAGCGTAGGACGGAGCTCCTACGAGCAGTACTTC. This codes for CASSVGRSSYEQYF.

This clone has just one count. V and J are TRBV7-9 and TRBJ2-5; maybe TRBD1 (7 bases). Germline CDR1 and CDR2: SEHNR and FQNEAQ (reference sequence). V lost 5 bases and J 2 bases, leaving 15 bases between the germline ends. The CDR3 runs to 15 residues. This CDR3 is CASSLRRDRQETQYF. As DNA, the CDR3 is TGTGCCAGCAGCCTACGGCGGGACAGACAAGAGACCCAGTACTTC.

This clone has more than one count but fewer than ten. CDR3 loop: CACTPVATEAFF. CDR3 coding DNA: TGTGCCTGTACACCGGTGGCGACTGAAGCTTTCTTT. The gene calls are TRBV30 and TRBJ1-1; no clear D. The CDR3 covers 12 residues. Trimming removed 6 bases at V and 5 bases at J, with 13 bases between. CDR1 and CDR2 (germline): GTSNPN, SVGIG (reference sequence).

On this clone: Other DNA sequences in the same sample also yield this CDR3. This rearrangement joins TRBV27 to TRBJ2-2; tentative D call: TRBD2 (5 bases). There are 13 residues in the CDR3. From germline, CDR1 is MNHEY and CDR2 SMNVEV (reference sequence). V shed 5 bases and J shed 5 bases, with 9 bases lying between them. The CDR3 DNA reads TGTGCCAGCAGTCTGAGGGTTACCGGGGAGCTGTTTTTT. It codes for CASSLRVTGELFF.

V and J are TRBV5-4 and TRBJ1-1, with 9 positions matching TRBD1. This CDR3 has 16 residues. The V gene end was trimmed by 2 bases and the J gene end by 4 bases; junction bases not matched to a gene: 9. The germline gives CDR1 SGHNT, CDR2 YYREEE (reference sequence). The CDR3 reads CASSLQGADLGTEAFF. CDR3 bases: TGTGCCAGCAGCTTACAGGGGGCGGATTTGGGCACTGAAGCTTTCTTT.

In DNA, the CDR3 is TGTGCCAGCAGACCCACAGGGACCCCTTGGGAGCAGTACTTC. Residues: CASRPTGTPWEQYF. This chain links TRBV27 with TRBJ2-7, with a weak D call TRBD1 (6 bases). The CDR3 consists of 14 residues. Germline lookup yields CDR1 MNHEY and CDR2 SMNVEV (reference sequence). V dropped 6 bases and J dropped 7 bases, with 19 bases sitting between them.

The rearrangement links TRBV7-9 to TRBJ2-3, with TRBD2 matching 7 bases. The V gene end was trimmed by 2 bases and the J gene end by 10 bases; junction bases not matched to a gene: 12. Germline CDR1 SEHNR, CDR2 FQNEAQ (reference sequence). This CDR3 comprises 15 residues. The CDR3 sequence: CASSLSFAGAGAQYF. CDR3 coding DNA: TGTGCCAGCAGCTTAAGTTTCGCGGGAGCTGGGGCGCAGTATTTT.

The chain combines TRBV5-6 with TRBJ1-1, with 10 bases aligning to TRBD1. The germline V gene encodes CDR1 SGHDT and CDR2 YYEEEE. This CDR3 has 14 residues. The junction had 5 bases not matched to a gene; V was cut back by 4 bases and J by 5 bases. Written as DNA, the CDR3 is TGTGCCAGCAGCCAGGACAGGGGGGGTACTGAAGCTTTCTTT. Translating it yields CASSQDRGGTEAFF.

The chain combines TRBV7-2 with TRBJ2-7, with D perhaps matching TRBD1 (5 bases). The CDR3 extends over 17 amino acids. The ends were cut back, 2 bases at V and 0 bases at J, with 17 bases in the middle. The germline V gene has CDR1 SGHTA and CDR2 FQGNSA. The CDR3 sequence: CASSLLSGTGNSYEQYF. CDR3 coding DNA: TGTGCCAGCAGCTTACTCTCAGGAACAGGCAACTCCTACGAGCAGTACTTC.

V gene TRBV13 combines with J gene TRBJ2-5; the match to TRBD2 covers 11 bases. V shed 4 bases, J shed 5 bases, and the junction held 12 bases outside the gene matches. CDR3 length: 17 residues. Germline V gene data show CDR1 as PRHDT and CDR2 as FYEKMQ (reference sequence). The chain's CDR3 is CASSSALAGGPLETQYF. The CDR3 nucleotides read TGTGCCAGCAGCTCCGCCTTAGCGGGAGGGCCCTTGGAGACCCAGTACTTC.

The chain couples TRBV28 to TRBJ2-2; no reliable D call. This CDR3 is built from 14 residues. The ends were cut back, 8 bases at V and 1 base at J, with 11 bases in the middle. Germline V CDR1 and CDR2: MDHEN, SYDVKM. This chain's CDR3 is CASRRTGNTGELFF. The CDR3 bases are TGTGCCAGCCGTAGGACGGGGAACACCGGGGAGCTGTTTTTT.